This TCR beta chain was recorded in a study of T cells in Graves' hyperthyroidism and ophthalmopathy. The CDR3 regions of TCR beta were amplified from RNA transcripts. The TCR CDR3 was amplified in a first-round RT-PCR using the HTBI primer set. TCRdb reanalysed the multiplex PCR reads using MiXCR and keeps one entry per CDR3 protein. The sample shows more than 250,000 distinct CDR3 sequences, roughly 15% of them seen only once. Trimming shortened V by 6 bases and J by 2 bases, and 16 bases separated the two germline ends. The CDR3 runs 15 residues. The germline gives CDR1 SGDLS, CDR2 YYNGEE. This clonotype turned up a few times. In patients aged 18 to 65, hyperthyroidism was newly diagnosed, with duration under 2 months. Drawn at first hyperthyroidism diagnosis, the blood sample preceded any ophthalmopathy symptoms.

The origin of this receptor is a woman aged 50 to 65 with Graves' hyperthyroidism that later progressed to Graves' ophthalmopathy. J is TRBJ2-3 and V is TRBV9; D gene unclear. Source material: blood. The chain's CDR3 is CASTTSPTDTDTQYF. CDR3 nucleotide sequence: TGTGCCAGCACGACGTCCCCTACTGACACAGATACGCAGTATTTT.